This note documents a single T cell receptor beta chain sequence. Its specificity is not known. The data originate from a study of human T cells and chemical hapten exposure. General study results and limits: Expanded TCRs clustered into significantly more large CDR3 similarity groups than controls, the analysis revealed.

Unique molecular identifiers were attached to individual cDNA molecules within the library. TCRdb called the RACE reads again in MiXCR, with one record for every CDR3 protein. The sample carries around 80,000 distinct CDR3 sequences, 6.5% to 8.5% recorded once. The germline V gene has CDR1 LGHNT and CDR2 FRNRAP. The CDR3 spans 14 residues. V lost 7 bases, J lost 5 bases, and 17 bases lay in between. The time point is: patch test 2, 6 weeks after DPC sensitization. The treatment: therapeutic diphenylcyclopropenone sensitization with weekly scalp DPC. This TCR was recovered from a young woman with alopecia areata. Some clones in this sample may be carry-over from other donors' samples. Sequencing used whole blood, obtained in connection with sensitization to the hapten diphenylcyclopropenone (DPC). The V gene is TRBV12-5, the J gene TRBJ1-1; no clear D gene. The CDR3 coding sequence is TGTGCTAGTGCTACCCTCCCGGGGAGTACTGAAGCTTTCTTT. This gives the protein CASATLPGSTEAFF.